A single sample is the source of the 11 T cell receptor beta chains below, sequenced in a study of PD-1 blockade in classical Hodgkin lymphoma. Profiled with immunoSEQ multiplex PCR; TCRdb holds only in-frame clones, not every one. In the table there are 30,000 to 40,000 clones, 80% to 90% of which are singletons. All the patients suffered relapse after autologous stem cell transplantation, and brentuximab vedotin exposure differed. Sequenced here: peripheral blood mononuclear cells (PBMCs), sampled at baseline. These receptors all stem from a human donor with classical Hodgkin lymphoma.

This chain uses TRBV28 with TRBJ1-4; D is unclear. V dropped 7 bases and J dropped 7 bases, with 7 bases sitting between them. Germline V gene data show CDR1 as MDHEN and CDR2 as SYDVKM. The CDR3 runs 11 residues. The CDR3 region is CASMLSEKLFF. CDR3 sequence (DNA): TGTGCCAGCATGTTAAGTGAAAAACTGTTTTTT.

The rearrangement links TRBV5-8 to TRBJ2-5; 13 nucleotides agree with TRBD2. Germline CDR1 is SGHTS and CDR2 is YDEGEE. V lost 0 bases, J lost 0 bases, and 5 bases stayed unmatched. CDR3 size: 18 residues. The CDR3 sequence is CASSLGLAGGLYQETQYF. CDR3 in DNA: TGTGCCAGCAGCTTGGGACTAGCGGGGGGCCTGTACCAAGAGACCCAGTACTTC.

There are a few counts of this clone. The CDR3 sequence: CASSKEGTAFYGYTF. CDR3 in DNA: TGTGCCAGCAGCAAAGAGGGGACAGCTTTCTATGGCTACACCTTC. This chain connects TRBV21-1 to TRBJ1-2; the listed D gene, TRBD1, was not tested against the DNA. TRBV21-1 is a pseudogene locus. There are 15 residues in the CDR3.

The CDR3 region is CASSLGGQGSDTQYF. CDR3 nucleotide sequence: TGTGCCAGCAGTTTAGGGGGACAGGGCTCAGATACGCAGTATTTT. The V and J genes are TRBV28 and TRBJ2-3, with TRBD1 identical over 9 bases. The ends lost 2 bases at V and 4 bases at J; junction bases unmatched: 4. Germline values: CDR1 MDHEN, CDR2 SYDVKM. CDR3 length: 15 amino acids. The whole variable domain, remainder taken from reference TRBV28 and TRBJ2-3, is DVKVTQSSRYLVKRTGEKVFLECVQDMDHENMFWYRQDPGLGLRLIYFSYDVKMKEKGDIPEGYSVSREKKERFSLILESASTNQTSMYLCASSLGGQGSDTQYFGPGTRLTVL.

The chain recombines TRBV28 with TRBJ1-5; D call uncertain. V was cut by 2 bases and J by 4 bases, with 9 bases left in between. The CDR3 length is 14 residues. Germline V gene lookup returns CDR1 MDHEN and CDR2 SYDVKM. The CDR3 nucleotides are TGTGCCAGCAGTTTAGGCAGCCTAAATCAGCCCCAGCATTTT. It yields the protein CASSLGSLNQPQHF.

A single count supports this clone. V and J are TRBV28 and TRBJ2-2, with D perhaps TRBD2 (5 bases). This CDR3 comprises 12 residues. V lost 10 bases and J lost 6, with 12 bases in between. Per the germline V gene, CDR1 is MDHEN and CDR2 is SYDVKM. In DNA, the CDR3 is TGTGCCACGCGGAGGAGTCCCGGGGAGCTGTTTTTT. This sequence encodes CATRRSPGELFF.

This chain uses TRBV19 with TRBJ1-3, with TRBD1 as a possible D gene (5 bases). The ends were cut back, 7 bases at V and 0 bases at J, with 16 bases in the middle. CDR3 size: 16 residues. Germline values: CDR1 LNHDA, CDR2 SQIVND (reference sequence). The CDR3 sequence: CASTTTVQDSGNTIYF. For the CDR3, the DNA is TGTGCCAGTACAACGACAGTGCAGGACTCTGGAAACACCATATATTTT.

This clone was observed a few times. The chain has TRBV4-2 and TRBJ2-7, with 11 bases fitting TRBD2. The ends lost 0 bases at V and 0 bases at J; junction bases unmatched: 1. The CDR3 contains 16 residues. Germline CDR1 is LGHNA and CDR2 is YNFKEQ. The CDR3 bases are TGTGCCAGCAGCCAAGAAACTAGCGGGGGCTCCTACGAGCAGTACTTC. Its protein is CASSQETSGGSYEQYF.

The chain links TRBV2 to TRBJ2-2; either TRBD1 or TRBD2 may supply D (6 bases each). CDR1 is SNHLY and CDR2 is FYNNEI in the germline V gene. The CDR3 is 15 residues long. Trimming took 8 bases from V and 1 from J, leaving 14 bases between them. The CDR3 DNA is TGTGCCAGCGGTAGGGGGAGGTGGAACACCGGGGAGCTGTTTTTT. It specifies CASGRGRWNTGELFF.

V gene TRBV29-1 combines with J gene TRBJ2-6, with D hard to call. The CDR3 covers 14 residues. The V gene's germline CDR1 is SQVTM and CDR2 ANQGSEA. V was trimmed by 6 bases and J by 1 base, leaving 10 bases between them. The CDR3 is CSVDATSGANVLTF. CDR3 bases: TGCAGCGTGGACGCCACGTCTGGGGCCAACGTCCTGACTTTC.

The chain employs TRBV19 and TRBJ2-5; 7 bases match TRBD2. This CDR3 spans 15 amino acids. J lost 2 bases, V lost 4 bases, and 7 bases had no gene match. CDR1 LNHDA and CDR2 SQIVND come from the germline V gene (reference sequence). The DNA of the CDR3 is TGTGCCAGTAGTAAGAACCTAGCGGCACAAGAGACCCAGTACTTC. Protein product: CASSKNLAAQETQYF. The entire variable domain, with the rest obtained from reference TRBV19 and TRBJ2-5, is as follows: DGGITQSPKYLFRKEGQNVTLSCEQNLNHDAMYWYRQDPGQGLRLIYYSQIVNDFQKGDIAEGYSVSREKKESFPLTVTSAQKNPTAFYLCASSKNLAAQETQYFGPGTRLLVL.